These 29 T cell receptor beta chains share one sample of origin, sequenced in a study of cytomegalovirus exposure and HLA in healthy donors. PCR primers comprised 60 Vbeta and 13 Jbeta primers. The protocol was immunoSEQ multiplex PCR, while the TCRdb copy is restricted to in-frame clones and leaves out a portion. The table has fewer than 250,000 clones, about three quarters seen once. Input material: PBMCs. These receptors all stem from a male donor in good health and CMV-seronegative.

The chain carries TRBV4-1 and TRBJ2-7; 7 bases match TRBD2. Germline assignment: CDR1 MGHRA and CDR2 YSYEKL. J lost 4 bases, V lost 0 bases, and 3 bases had no gene match. The CDR3 sequence is 14 residues long. Here the CDR3 reads CASSQDPGGYEQYF. As DNA, the CDR3 is TGCGCCAGCAGCCAAGATCCGGGGGGTTACGAGCAGTACTTC.

V gene TRBV29-1 combines with J gene TRBJ1-3; D not certain. V lost 7 bases and J lost 0, with 16 bases in between. Germline values: CDR1 SQVTM, CDR2 ANQGSEA. CDR3 length equals 15 residues. The CDR3 sequence is CSASQTPVSGNTIYF. The CDR3, as DNA: TGCAGCGCGTCCCAGACACCGGTCTCTGGAAACACCATATATTTT. The whole variable domain, filled in from reference TRBV29-1 and TRBJ1-3, reads SAVISQKPSRDICQRGTSLTIQCQVDSQVTMMFWYRQQPGQSLTLIATANQGSEATYESGFVIDKFPISRPNLTFSTLTVSNMSPEDSSIYLCSASQTPVSGNTIYFGEGSWLTVV.

V is TRBV7-9 and J is TRBJ1-2, with unresolved D. Trimming stripped 2 bases from V and 8 bases from J, with 12 bases between. The CDR3 loop spans 13 amino acids. The germline gives CDR1 SEHNR, CDR2 FQNEAQ (reference sequence). CDR3 coding DNA: TGTGCCAGCAGCTTAAATAGGCCGGGGGGCTACACCTTC. The encoded protein is CASSLNRPGGYTF.

V usage is TRBV6-5 and J usage is TRBJ1-6, with a weak D call TRBD1 (6 bases). Trimming took off 5 bases at V and 8 bases at J, with 16 bases between the two ends. Germline V CDR1 and CDR2: MNHEY, SVGAGI. The CDR3 length is 15 residues. CDR3 sequence: CASSAAVGADSPLHF. The CDR3, as DNA: TGTGCCAGCAGTGCGGCCGTGGGGGCGGATTCACCCCTCCACTTT.

The chain has TRBV9 and TRBJ1-2; D possibly corresponds to TRBD1 (6 bases). CDR1 is SGDLS, CDR2 YYNGEE, per germline. The V gene lost 0 bases and the J gene lost 6 bases, with 15 bases spanning the gap. There are 15 residues in the CDR3. The CDR3 loop is CASSVDSGRGHGYTF. The CDR3 DNA follows: TGTGCCAGCAGCGTAGACTCGGGCAGGGGCCATGGCTACACCTTC.

This clone has only one observation. The chain has TRBV7-8 and TRBJ2-1, with 8 bases matching TRBD1. This CDR3 is built from 16 residues. V trimming: 1 base; J trimming: 4 bases; junction bases outside the gene matches: 6. Germline CDR1 reads SGHVS; CDR2 reads FQNEAQ. For the CDR3, the DNA is TGTGCCAGCAGCTTAGAAGTTGGGACAGGTTACAATGAGCAGTTCTTC. This encodes CASSLEVGTGYNEQFF.

The chain uses TRBV2 and TRBJ2-5; 9 bases fit TRBD1. Germline trimming cut 6 bases from V and 1 base from J; bases unmatched to any gene: 6. The CDR3 spans 15 residues. CDR1 SNHLY and CDR2 FYNNEI come from the germline V gene. CDR3 in amino acids: CASSATGGGQETQYF. CDR3 nucleotide sequence: TGTGCCAGCAGCGCCACAGGGGGCGGCCAAGAGACCCAGTACTTC.

This clone was seen a few times. V usage is TRBV28 and J usage is TRBJ1-1; 11 bases are shared with TRBD1. The CDR3 loop spans 16 amino acids. CDR1 is MDHEN, CDR2 SYDVKM, per germline. With 1 base clipped from V and 1 base from J, the junction kept 2 bases outside the gene matches. The CDR3 DNA reads TGTGCCAGCAGTTTATCGGGACAGGGGGGGAACACTGAAGCTTTCTTT. Encoded protein: CASSLSGQGGNTEAFF.

This chain joins TRBV4-1 and TRBJ2-7; 7 positions agree with TRBD1. Losses at the gene ends were 3 bases for V and 2 bases for J; bases not matched to a gene: 4. CDR1 and CDR2 from the germline V gene are MGHRA and YSYEKL. The length of the CDR3 is 14 residues. CDR3 nucleotide sequence: TGCGCCAGCAGCCAGGACAGGTCCGCCTACGAGCAGTACTTC. Its translation: CASSQDRSAYEQYF.

This clone occurred once. V gene TRBV7-2 combines with J gene TRBJ2-3; TRBD2 aligns across 8 bases. There are 17 residues in the CDR3. The trim removed 0 bases at V and 0 bases at J, leaving 5 bases unmatched. Germline CDR1 reads SGHTA; CDR2 reads FQGNSA. The CDR3 loop is CASSLATSGSSTDTQYF. The CDR3 DNA is TGTGCCAGCAGCTTAGCAACTAGCGGTTCTAGCACAGATACGCAGTATTTT.

The V call is TRBV30, the J call TRBJ1-1, with D possibly being TRBD1 (5 bases). The CDR3 runs 13 residues. Germline V gene lookup returns CDR1 GTSNPN and CDR2 SVGIG (reference sequence). V lost 0 bases, J lost 5 bases, and 10 bases lay in between. This CDR3 reads CAWSVRGGTEAFF. The CDR3 coding sequence is TGTGCCTGGAGTGTACGGGGGGGGACTGAAGCTTTCTTT.

This chain connects TRBV5-6 to TRBJ2-1; 8 nucleotides match TRBD2. With V trimmed by 1 base and J by 9 bases, 15 bases remained unmatched. This CDR3 has 17 amino acids. Germline assignment: CDR1 SGHDT and CDR2 YYEEEE. The CDR3 region is CASSLPLGGAKESEQFF. The CDR3 region has the DNA TGTGCCAGCAGCTTGCCGCTCGGGGGGGCGAAGGAGAGTGAGCAGTTCTTC.

The chain combines TRBV28 with TRBJ2-3; 13 bases are shared with TRBD2. V was pared by 6 bases and J by 4 bases, with 4 bases of the junction left unmatched. Germline values: CDR1 MDHEN, CDR2 SYDVKM. CDR3 length: 15 amino acids. The CDR3 DNA reads as TGTGCCAGCAGCCTGACTAGCGGGAGGCCAGATACGCAGTATTTT. The encoded protein is CASSLTSGRPDTQYF. The full variable domain, rest sourced from reference TRBV28 and TRBJ2-3, is DVKVTQSSRYLVKRTGEKVFLECVQDMDHENMFWYRQDPGLGLRLIYFSYDVKMKEKGDIPEGYSVSREKKERFSLILESASTNQTSMYLCASSLTSGRPDTQYFGPGTRLTVL.

The chain uses TRBV9 and TRBJ2-5, with 7 nucleotides matching TRBD1. The J call is in doubt because the DNA end fits TRBJ2-7 better. The CDR3 length is 12 residues. Germline CDR1 and CDR2: SGDLS and YYNGEE. The CDR3 coding sequence is TGTGCCAGCAGCGCACAGGGGTACGAGCAGTACTTC. Translation gives CASSAQGYEQYF.

The gene calls are TRBV5-8 and TRBJ2-1; 8 positions match TRBD1. The CDR3 is 15 residues long. The germline V gene has CDR1 SGHTS and CDR2 YDEGEE. The J segment lost 3 bases and the V segment lost 4 bases, leaving 6 bases of the junction unmatched. In nucleotides, the CDR3 is TGTGCCAGCAGCACCGGGACAGGAGTCTACAATGAGCAGTTCTTC. This encodes CASSTGTGVYNEQFF.

The chain is built from TRBV4-3 and TRBJ1-2, with a tentative D call TRBD1 (5 bases). The CDR3 length is 15 residues. The germline V gene has CDR1 LGHNA and CDR2 YSLEER. Trimming pared 0 bases from V and 5 bases from J, leaving 13 bases between. The CDR3 DNA reads TGCGCCAGCAGCCAAGAATCTCTGGCAGGGTATGGCTACACCTTC. Translating it yields CASSQESLAGYGYTF.

V is TRBV10-3 and J is TRBJ1-1, with 7 nucleotides matching TRBD1. Unmatched junction bases numbered 6, after V lost 4 bases and J lost 4 bases. The CDR3 runs 14 residues. Germline V CDR1 and CDR2: ENHRY, SYGVKD. The CDR3, as DNA: TGTGCCATCAGTGGCGTAGGGACAGCCACTGAAGCTTTCTTT. This encodes CAISGVGTATEAFF.

V is TRBV4-2 and J is TRBJ1-6; TRBD1 is a possible D gene (5 bases). V was shortened by 4 bases and J by 8 bases, with 6 bases between the two germline ends. Germline V gene data show CDR1 as LGHNA and CDR2 as YNFKEQ. The CDR3 spans 12 residues. CDR3 loop: CASSRGDSPLHF. CDR3 DNA: TGTGCCAGCAGCCGGGGGGATTCACCCCTCCACTTT.

This clone turned up a few times. The rearrangement uses TRBV27 and TRBJ2-1; D ambiguous. V shed 3 bases and J shed 0 bases, with 9 bases lying between them. Germline V gene lookup returns CDR1 MNHEY and CDR2 SMNVEV (reference sequence). The CDR3 length is 15 residues. This CDR3 reads CASSFSPSSYNEQFF. CDR3 nucleotides: TGTGCCAGCAGTTTTTCTCCTAGCTCCTACAATGAGCAGTTCTTC.

The chain carries TRBV5-1 and TRBJ1-1; 10 nucleotides align to TRBD1. In germline, CDR1 is SGHRS, CDR2 YFSETQ. The length of the CDR3 is 15 residues. V was pared by 4 bases and J by 0 bases, with 3 bases of the junction left unmatched. CDR3 sequence reads: CASSPGQGMNTEAFF. CDR3 nucleotide sequence: TGCGCCAGCAGCCCGGGACAGGGGATGAACACTGAAGCTTTCTTT.

The V call is TRBV4-2, the J call TRBJ2-6, with D possibly TRBD2 on 5 matching bases. V was shortened by 4 bases and J by 0 bases, with 13 bases between the two germline ends. Germline V gene data show CDR1 as LGHNA and CDR2 as YNFKEQ. The CDR3 consists of 17 residues. The CDR3 sequence is CASSPTGTASGANVLTF. CDR3 nucleotide sequence: TGTGCCAGCAGCCCTACGGGAACAGCCTCTGGGGCCAACGTCCTGACTTTC.

Concerning this clone: The sample holds other DNA sequences that translate to the same CDR3. V is TRBV7-3 and J is TRBJ2-2; possible D gene TRBD1, 6 bases. Germline V gene sequence: CDR1 SGHTA, CDR2 FQGTGA. V lost 2 bases to trimming and J lost 6 bases, with 7 bases between them. This CDR3 has 13 amino acids. The CDR3 region has the DNA TGTGCCAGCAGCTTAGGGGGCGCCGGGGAGCTGTTTTTT. It is translated as CASSLGGAGELFF.

This clone showed up just a few times. The CDR3 region is CASSLTSGVQETQYF. CDR3 DNA sequence: TGTGCCAGCAGTTTAACTAGCGGGGTCCAAGAGACCCAGTACTTC. The rearrangement uses TRBV27 and TRBJ2-5; the match to TRBD2 covers 10 bases. This CDR3 has 15 amino acids. Germline assignment: CDR1 MNHEY and CDR2 SMNVEV (reference sequence). V dropped 2 bases and J dropped 1; count of bases not matched to a gene: 1.

This clone was counted a few times. The rearrangement uses TRBV2 and TRBJ2-5; tentatively, D is TRBD2 (5 bases). Between the trimmed V and J ends, which lost 2 bases and 5 bases, there was a span of 9 bases. The CDR3 totals 13 residues. The germline V gene encodes CDR1 SNHLY and CDR2 FYNNEI. The CDR3 protein is CASSERAEETQYF. CDR3 DNA: TGTGCCAGCAGTGAACGAGCGGAGGAGACCCAGTACTTC.

The chain uses TRBV11-1 and TRBJ2-4; D perhaps matches TRBD1 (6 bases). Trimming removed 4 bases at V and 10 bases at J, with 14 bases between. The CDR3 has 13 residues. Germline V lookup: CDR1 SGHAT, CDR2 FQDESV (reference sequence). The DNA of the CDR3 is TGTGCCAGCAGCTCTGCAGGGGCCCTAATTCAGTACTTC. This encodes CASSSAGALIQYF. Variable domain in full (rest from reference TRBV11-1 and TRBJ2-4): EAEVAQSPRYKITEKSQAVAFWCDPISGHATLYWYRQILGQGPELLVQFQDESVVDDSQLPKDRFSAERLKGVDSTLKIQPAELGDSAMYLCASSSAGALIQYFGAGTRLSVL.

The J gene is TRBJ2-7, the V gene TRBV29-1; 8 nucleotides agree with TRBD1. The CDR3 is 12 amino acids. Germline loops: CDR1 SQVTM, CDR2 ANQGSEA. The trim removed 6 bases at V and 5 bases at J, leaving 6 bases unmatched. CDR3 sequence: CSVGTGLHEQYF. The CDR3 DNA reads as TGCAGCGTAGGGACAGGATTGCACGAGCAGTACTTC.

The gene calls are TRBV6-6 and TRBJ1-4; D is unclear. Germline values: CDR1 MNHNY, CDR2 SVGAGI (reference sequence). The V gene lost 6 bases and the J gene lost 3 bases, with 11 bases spanning the gap. The CDR3 spans 14 residues. CDR3 in amino acids: CASSTVSPNEKLFF. CDR3 DNA sequence: TGTGCCAGCAGCACAGTTTCTCCTAATGAAAAACTGTTTTTT.

This chain uses TRBV2 with TRBJ2-4, with 10 nucleotides matching TRBD1. Germline V lookup: CDR1 SNHLY, CDR2 FYNNEI. Trimming at V came to 4 bases and at J to 3 bases, leaving 6 bases not matched to a gene. The CDR3 length is 16 residues. CDR3 sequence reads: CASSVGGTGVKNIQYF. The CDR3 DNA reads TGTGCCAGCAGTGTAGGGGGGACAGGGGTCAAAAACATTCAGTACTTC.

This clone is a singleton in its sample. The gene calls are TRBV7-9 and TRBJ1-5; no definite D call. The CDR3 is 14 amino acids. Germline-derived CDR1 and CDR2 are SEHNR and FQNEAQ (reference sequence). Trimming shortened V by 1 base and J by 4 bases, and 8 bases separated the two germline ends. The CDR3 coding sequence is TGTGCCAGCAGCTTAGGTACAGATAATCAGCCCCAGCATTTT. Its translation is CASSLGTDNQPQHF.